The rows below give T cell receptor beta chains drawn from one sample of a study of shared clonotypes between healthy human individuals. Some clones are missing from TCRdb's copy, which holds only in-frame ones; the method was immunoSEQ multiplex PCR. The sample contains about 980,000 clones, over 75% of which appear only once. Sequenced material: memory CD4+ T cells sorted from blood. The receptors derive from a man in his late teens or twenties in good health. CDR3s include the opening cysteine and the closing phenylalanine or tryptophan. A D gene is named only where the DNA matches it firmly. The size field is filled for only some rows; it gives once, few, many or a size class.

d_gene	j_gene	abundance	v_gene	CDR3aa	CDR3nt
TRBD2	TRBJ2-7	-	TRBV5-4	CASSLDSLAGGTEQYF	TGTGCCAGCAGCTTGGATTCGCTAGCGGGAGGTACCGAGCAGTACTTC
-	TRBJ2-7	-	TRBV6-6	CASSSLATYEQYF	TGTGCCAGCAGTTCTCTTGCGACCTACGAGCAGTACTTC
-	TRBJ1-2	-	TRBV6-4	CASSEGVNYGYTF	TGTGCCAGCAGTGAAGGTGTGAACTATGGCTACACCTTC
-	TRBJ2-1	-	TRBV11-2	CASSLTGNQNEQFF	TGTGCCAGCAGCTTAACAGGGAACCAGAATGAGCAGTTCTTC
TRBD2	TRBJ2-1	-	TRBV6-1	CASRGLAGGNEQFF	TGTGCCAGCAGGGGACTAGCGGGAGGTAATGAGCAGTTCTTC
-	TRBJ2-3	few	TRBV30	CAWSVDFTDTQYF	TGTGCCTGGAGTGTGGACTTCACAGATACGCAGTATTTT
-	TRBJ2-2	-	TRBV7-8	CASSQGTAAGELFF	TGTGCCAGCAGCCAAGGGACGGCCGCCGGGGAGCTGTTTTTT
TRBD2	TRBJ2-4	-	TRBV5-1	CASSLAGPGLAGEDKNIQYF	TGCGCCAGCAGCTTGGCGGGACCGGGACTAGCGGGAGAGGACAAAAACATTCAGTACTTC
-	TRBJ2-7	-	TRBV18	CASSPDSYEQYF	TGTGCCAGCTCCCCTGATTCCTACGAGCAGTACTTC
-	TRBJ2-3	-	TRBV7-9	CASNSVADTQYF	TGTGCCAGCAACTCAGTGGCAGATACGCAGTATTTT
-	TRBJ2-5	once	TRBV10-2	CASSEQDKETQYF	TGCGCCAGCAGTGAGCAAGATAAAGAGACCCAGTACTTC
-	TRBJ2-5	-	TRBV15	CATSRDGRETQYF	TGTGCCACCAGCAGAGATGGGCGGGAGACCCAGTACTTC
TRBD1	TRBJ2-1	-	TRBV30	CAWSFLRGHGNEQFF	TGTGCCTGGAGTTTTCTAAGGGGGCATGGCAATGAGCAGTTCTTC
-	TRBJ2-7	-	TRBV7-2	CASSLKGDGSYEQYF	TGTGCCAGCAGCTTAAAGGGGGACGGATCCTACGAGCAGTACTTC
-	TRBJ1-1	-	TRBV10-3	CAISGSRATNTEAFF	TGTGCCATCAGTGGTTCAAGGGCAACTAACACTGAAGCTTTCTTT
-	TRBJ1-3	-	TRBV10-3	CAISSGTPSSGNTIYF	TGTGCCATCAGTAGCGGGACACCCAGCTCTGGAAACACCATATATTTT
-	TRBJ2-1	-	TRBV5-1	CASSLDRARRNNEQFF	TGCGCCAGCAGCTTGGACCGGGCCAGGCGGAACAATGAGCAGTTCTTC
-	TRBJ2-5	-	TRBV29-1	CSAGQLQETQYF	TGCAGCGCTGGACAGCTCCAAGAGACCCAGTACTTC
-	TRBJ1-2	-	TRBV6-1	CASSERVGLYGYTF	TGTGCCAGCAGTGAAAGGGTCGGACTATATGGCTACACCTTC
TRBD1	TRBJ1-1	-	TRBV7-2	CASSLPTGRAFF	TGTGCCAGCAGCTTACCGACAGGGAGAGCTTTCTTT
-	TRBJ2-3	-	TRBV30	CAWRGTFTQYF	TGTGCCTGGAGGGGGACTTTTACGCAGTATTTT
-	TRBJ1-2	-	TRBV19	CATVMGAGYTF	TGTGCCACAGTAATGGGGGCTGGCTACACCTTC
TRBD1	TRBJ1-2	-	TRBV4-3	CASSQGGQGVNYGYTF	TGCGCCAGCAGCCAAGGGGGACAGGGTGTTAACTATGGCTACACCTTC
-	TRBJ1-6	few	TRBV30	CAWKRQDNSPLHF	TGTGCCTGGAAAAGACAGGATAATTCACCCCTCCACTTT
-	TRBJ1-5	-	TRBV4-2	CASSQEEGRAQHF	TGTGCCAGCAGCCAAGAAGAAGGGAGGGCCCAGCATTTT
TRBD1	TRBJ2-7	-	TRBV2	CASIPLGQGISYEQYF	TGTGCCAGCATTCCTTTGGGACAGGGTATCTCCTACGAGCAGTACTTC
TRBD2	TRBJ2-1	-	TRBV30	CAWSVVLAGGERFF	TGTGCCTGGAGTGTAGTGCTAGCGGGGGGTGAGCGGTTCTTC
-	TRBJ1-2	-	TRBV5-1	CASSPDRGRGYTF	TGCGCCAGCAGCCCGGATAGGGGTCGGGGCTACACCTTC
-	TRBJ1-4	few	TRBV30	CAWGRLGTNEKLFF	TGTGCCTGGGGACGCCTTGGAACTAATGAAAAACTGTTTTTT
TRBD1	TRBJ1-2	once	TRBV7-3	CASSPGGDSPGYTF	TGTGCCAGCAGCCCGGGCGGGGACAGCCCCGGCTACACCTTC
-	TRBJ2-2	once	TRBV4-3	CASSQEPSTYTGELFF	TGCGCCAGCAGCCAAGAACCTAGCACATACACCGGGGAGCTGTTTTTT
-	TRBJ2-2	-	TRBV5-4	CASSFPGGSTGELFF	TGTGCCAGCAGCTTCCCGGGGGGCTCCACCGGGGAGCTGTTTTTT
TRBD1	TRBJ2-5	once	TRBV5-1	CASSRTGGGETQYF	TGCGCCAGCAGCCGGACAGGGGGCGGCGAGACCCAGTACTTC
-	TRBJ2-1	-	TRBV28	CASKGGALTREQFF	TGTGCCAGCAAGGGGGGGGCCCTGACCCGCGAGCAGTTCTTC
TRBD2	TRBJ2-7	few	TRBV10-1	CASSDTSGSSSEQYF	TGCGCCAGCAGTGACACTAGCGGGAGCAGTTCCGAGCAGTACTTC
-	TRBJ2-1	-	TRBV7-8	CASSLGDSSYNEQFF	TGTGCCAGCAGCTTAGGGGACTCTTCCTACAATGAGCAGTTCTTC
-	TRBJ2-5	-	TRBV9	CASSSTGGPQETQYF	TGTGCCAGCAGCAGTACAGGAGGACCACAAGAGACCCAGTACTTC
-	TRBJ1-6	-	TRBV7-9	CASSFSGLYNSPLHF	TGTGCCAGCAGCTTCTCCGGGCTATATAATTCACCCCTCCACTTT
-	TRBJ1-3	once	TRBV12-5	CASGFGVQRDTIYF	TGTGCTAGTGGTTTCGGGGTTCAGAGAGACACCATATATTTT
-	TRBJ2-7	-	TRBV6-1	CASSALTGHYEQYF	TGTGCCAGCAGTGCCTTGACAGGCCACTACGAGCAGTACTTC
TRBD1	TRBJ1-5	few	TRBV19	CASSIQGQGPIQHF	TGTGCCAGTAGTATACAAGGACAGGGGCCGATACAGCATTTT
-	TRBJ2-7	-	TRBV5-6	CASSVVTQAYEQYF	TGTGCCAGCAGCGTCGTAACTCAAGCTTACGAGCAGTACTTC
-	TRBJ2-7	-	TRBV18	CASSPPGLGSYEQYF	TGTGCCAGCTCACCACCGGGACTGGGGTCCTACGAGCAGTACTTC
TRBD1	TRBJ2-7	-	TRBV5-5	CASQTGTGYYEQYF	TGTGCCAGCCAGACCGGGACAGGGTACTACGAGCAGTACTTC
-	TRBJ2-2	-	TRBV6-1	CASSGSPTRGELFF	TGTGCCAGCAGTGGCTCACCGACAAGGGGGGAGCTGTTTTTT
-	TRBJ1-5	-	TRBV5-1	CASTLGQPQHF	TGCGCCAGCACCCTGGGGCAGCCCCAGCATTTT
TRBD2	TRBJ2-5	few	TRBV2	CASSVTSAKETQYF	TGTGCCAGCAGTGTGACTAGCGCGAAAGAGACCCAGTACTTC
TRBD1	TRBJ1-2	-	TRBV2	CASWGQNSKGGTF	TGTGCCAGTTGGGGACAGAACTCAAAGGGGGGCACCTTC
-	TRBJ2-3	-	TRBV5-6	CASSLVGGQAVLRTDTQYF	TGTGCCAGCAGCTTGGTGGGGGGGCAAGCCGTTTTGAGGACAGATACGCAGTATTTT
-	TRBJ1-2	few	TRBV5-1	CASSLADGGDFYGYTF	TGCGCCAGCAGCTTGGCGGACGGAGGCGACTTCTATGGCTACACCTTC
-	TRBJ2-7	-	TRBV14	CASSQDGVGEQYF	TGTGCCAGCAGCCAAGATGGGGTGGGGGAGCAGTACTTC
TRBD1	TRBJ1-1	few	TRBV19	CASTPGTGGTEAFF	TGTGCCAGTACCCCAGGGACAGGGGGCACTGAAGCTTTCTTT
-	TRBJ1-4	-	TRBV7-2	CASSLAGSREKLFF	TGTGCCAGCAGCTTAGCGGGGTCGAGAGAAAAACTGTTTTTT
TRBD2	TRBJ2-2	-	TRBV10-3	CAISAGLAGGSNTGELFF	TGTGCCATCAGTGCGGGACTAGCGGGGGGTTCGAACACCGGGGAGCTGTTTTTT
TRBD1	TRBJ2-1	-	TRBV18	CASSPGQGAAEQFF	TGTGCCAGCTCACCAGGACAGGGGGCGGCTGAGCAGTTCTTC
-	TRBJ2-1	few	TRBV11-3	CASSSRQGRTSAEQFF	TGTGCCAGCAGCTCCCGACAGGGGCGGACTAGCGCTGAGCAGTTCTTC